This TCR beta chain comes out of a study of CD8 T cells in Susac syndrome (dated by TCRdb to 2018 to 2020). For the study in its entirety: The study used repertoire sequencing to test whether antigen drove CD8+ T cell activation and differentiation in Susac syndrome. The clonality of the CD8+ T cell repertoire was compared across approximately 12 healthy donors, some 14 Susac syndrome patients and around 16 multiple sclerosis patients. The investigation overall reported the following: The number of individuals in the TCR sequencing and HLA analysis was acknowledged as relatively small.

RNA was extracted with the RNeasy kit and roughly 0.45 to 1 ug was reverse transcribed using random hexamers. The immunoSEQ multiplex PCR assay, which covers 54 Vbeta and 13 Jbeta segments, was used to amplify TCR beta CDR3 regions. PCR amplification bias was corrected by using a synthetic template baseline for primer optimization and computational correction. Per the authors' processing: Reads were annotated to V, D and J genes according to IMGT and were analyzed with immunoSEQ Analyzer, with only productive sequences retained. Clonality was calculated as one minus the Shannon entropy normalized by log2 of the number of productive unique sequences. For each patient and control, public and private clones were evaluated within the 100 most prevalent clones. A clone was defined as Susac-specific if it was absent from the healthy and MS cohorts, from roughly 1,000 published viral clones and from other ImmuneACCESS disease sequences. TCRdb cleaned the public reads at Q25 with fastp, built clones with MiXCR and kept in-frame beta chains. One record per CDR3 amino acid sequence lists the most common genes and DNA. In this record, the V and J calls reflect TCRdb's handling and not the investigators' own analysis. The sample data list about 400,000 distinct CDR3 sequences, and more than 80% of these were observed just once. Of the sample, under 0.15% falls within the top ten clones.

In regard to this clonotype: Its target antigen remains unknown. The sample holds no much larger clone one base away, and base qualities are not on file.

Peripheral blood CD8+ and CD4+ T cells from healthy donors, Susac syndrome patients and multiple sclerosis patients were profiled by high-throughput TCR beta sequencing. Multiple sclerosis controls were treatment-naive patients with stable or active relapsing-remitting disease fulfilling revised McDonald criteria. Bulk CD8+ and CD4+ T cells were purified magnetically by negative isolation, whereas CD8+ TEMRA cells were enriched by FACS. Blood was collected in EDTA tubes and processed within 24 hours, with PBMCs isolated through density gradient centrifugation. PBMCs intended for TCR sequencing were cryopreserved in liquid nitrogen and thawed later in a water bath at 37 degrees C. The sorted or isolated CD4+, CD8+ and CD8+ TEMRA cells had a purity of 90% or higher. At the junction V is shortened by 0 bases and J by 2 bases; bases outside the gene matches: 6. From the germline V gene, CDR1 is SGHAT and CDR2 is FQNNGV. The CDR3 covers 18 residues, taking in both the cysteine and the phenylalanine. This entry keeps only the CDR3 DNA: 54 bases, framed from base 1.

The receptor chain draws on TRBV11-2 and TRBJ2-7, and 14 junctional nucleotides match TRBD2. The sequenced sample consisted of CD8+ T cells from PBMCs. This receptor was taken from a human donor with multiple sclerosis. Here the CDR3 is given as CASSLDGTSGGTAYEQYF. In nucleotide form, the sequence is TGTGCCAGCAGCTTAGATGGGACTAGCGGGGGCACCGCCTACGAGCAGTACTTC.